This record looks at one TCR beta chain sequence and its context. Its antigen is undetermined. This record comes from a study of identical twins. Findings and caveats of the study: Low generation-probability sequences were in excess among twin-shared out-of-frame alpha sequences.

TCRdb re-called the 5' RACE reads with MiXCR, one entry per CDR3 protein. The sample consists of 1.5 million to 2 million distinct CDR3 sequences, less than 35% of them appearing once. V lost 2 bases and J lost 4; bases outside the gene matches: 5. Germline CDR1 and CDR2: MDHEN and SYDVKM. The CDR3 has 16 amino acids. The sequencing sample was made of cord blood. This receptor was taken from a newborn girl in good health. The chain couples TRBV28 to TRBJ2-1; 10 positions match TRBD2. This CDR3 is CASSLTASGRYNEQFF. The CDR3 coding sequence is TGTGCCAGCAGTTTAACGGCTAGCGGGAGATACAATGAGCAGTTCTTC.